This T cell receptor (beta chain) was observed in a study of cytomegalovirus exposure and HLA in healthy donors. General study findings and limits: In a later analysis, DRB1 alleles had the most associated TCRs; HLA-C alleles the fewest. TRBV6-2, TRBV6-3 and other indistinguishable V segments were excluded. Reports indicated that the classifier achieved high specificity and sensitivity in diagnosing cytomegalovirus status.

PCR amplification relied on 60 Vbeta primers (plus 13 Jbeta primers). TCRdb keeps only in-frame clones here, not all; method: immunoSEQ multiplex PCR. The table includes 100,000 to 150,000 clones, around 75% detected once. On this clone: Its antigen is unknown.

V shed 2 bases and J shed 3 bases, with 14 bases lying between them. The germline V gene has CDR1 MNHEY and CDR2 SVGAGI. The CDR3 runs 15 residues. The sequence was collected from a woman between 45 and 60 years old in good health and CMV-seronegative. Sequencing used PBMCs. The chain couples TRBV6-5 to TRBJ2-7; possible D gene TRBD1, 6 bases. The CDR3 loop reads CASSYTAGAGYEQYF. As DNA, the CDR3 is TGTGCCAGCAGTTACACGGCAGGGGCAGGCTACGAGCAGTACTTC.